These 2 T cell receptor beta chains originate from one sample sequenced in a study of blood T cell repertoires in COVID-19. Data came from immunoSEQ multiplex PCR; TCRdb stores just in-frame clones and leaves some out. The data contain around 220,000 clones, approximately 87% of them singletons. Material for sequencing was peripheral blood. These receptors were taken from a woman between 45 and 65 years old with acute or convalescent COVID-19.

The V gene is TRBV11-2, the J gene TRBJ1-3; a possible D gene is TRBD1 (6 bases). Germline loops: CDR1 SGHAT, CDR2 FQNNGV. V was trimmed by 1 base and J by 0 bases, leaving 13 bases between them. This CDR3 comprises 17 residues. The CDR3 DNA is TGTGCCAGCAGCTTAGCCCTGACAGGTTACTCTGGAAACACCATATATTTT. Its protein product is CASSLALTGYSGNTIYF.

The chain's CDR3 is CASSYSNTKDTEAFF. CDR3 nucleotide sequence: TGTGCCAGCAGTTACTCGAACACTAAGGACACTGAAGCTTTCTTT. The rearrangement uses TRBV6-5 and TRBJ1-1; D gene uncertain. The CDR3 extends over 15 amino acids. Trimming shortened V by 0 bases and J by 3 bases, and 11 bases separated the two germline ends. CDR1 and CDR2 (germline): MNHEY, SVGAGI.